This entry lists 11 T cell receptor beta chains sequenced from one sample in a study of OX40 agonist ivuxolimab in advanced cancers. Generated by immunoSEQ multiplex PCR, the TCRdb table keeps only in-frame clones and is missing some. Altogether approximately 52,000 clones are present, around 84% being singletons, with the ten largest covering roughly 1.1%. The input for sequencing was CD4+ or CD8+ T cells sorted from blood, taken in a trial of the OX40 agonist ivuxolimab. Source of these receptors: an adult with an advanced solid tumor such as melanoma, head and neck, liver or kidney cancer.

The CDR3 sequence is CASSSSPGLGSLVETQYF. The CDR3, as DNA: TGTGCCAGCAGTTCTTCACCGGGACTAGGATCACTCGTGGAGACCCAGTACTTC. The genes are TRBV28 and TRBJ2-5; 8 nucleotides agree with TRBD2. The CDR3 has 18 residues. Germline lookup yields CDR1 MDHEN and CDR2 SYDVKM. The junction had 18 bases not matched to a gene; V was cut back by 4 bases and J by 5 bases. Looking up the rest from reference TRBV28 and TRBJ2-5 gives the full variable domain: DVKVTQSSRYLVKRTGEKVFLECVQDMDHENMFWYRQDPGLGLRLIYFSYDVKMKEKGDIPEGYSVSREKKERFSLILESASTNQTSMYLCASSSSPGLGSLVETQYFGPGTRLLVL.

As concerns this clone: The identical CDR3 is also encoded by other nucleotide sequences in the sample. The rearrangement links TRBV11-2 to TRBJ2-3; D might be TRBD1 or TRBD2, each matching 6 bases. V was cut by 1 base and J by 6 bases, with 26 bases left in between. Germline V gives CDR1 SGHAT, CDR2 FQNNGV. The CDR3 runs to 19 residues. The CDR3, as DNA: TGTGCCAGCAGCTTAGCCAGGGGCGGACCCCAGTGGGGACTTGATACGCAGTATTTT. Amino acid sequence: CASSLARGGPQWGLDTQYF.

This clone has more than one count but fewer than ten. The CDR3 DNA reads TGTGCCAGCAGCCCCTCCCAGTCCGGGTACACCTTC. Encoded protein: CASSPSQSGYTF. The chain links TRBV14 to TRBJ1-2, with D uncertain. Trimming took off 4 bases at V and 11 bases at J, with 14 bases between the two ends. From germline, CDR1 is SGHDN and CDR2 FVKESK. There are 12 residues in the CDR3.

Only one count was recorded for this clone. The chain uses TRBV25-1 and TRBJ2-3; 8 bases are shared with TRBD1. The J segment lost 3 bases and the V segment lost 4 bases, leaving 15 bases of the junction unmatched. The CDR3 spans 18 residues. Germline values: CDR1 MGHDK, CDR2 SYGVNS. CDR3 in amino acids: CASSAITSGGIATDTQYF. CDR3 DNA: TGTGCCAGCAGTGCTATAACATCAGGGGGCATTGCGACAGATACGCAGTATTTT.

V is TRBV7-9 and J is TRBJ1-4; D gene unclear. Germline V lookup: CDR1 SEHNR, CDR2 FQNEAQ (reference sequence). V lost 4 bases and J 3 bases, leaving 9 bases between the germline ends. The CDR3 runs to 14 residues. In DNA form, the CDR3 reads TGTGCCAGCAGCTCGGGGAAAGCTAATGAAAAACTGTTTTTT. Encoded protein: CASSSGKANEKLFF.

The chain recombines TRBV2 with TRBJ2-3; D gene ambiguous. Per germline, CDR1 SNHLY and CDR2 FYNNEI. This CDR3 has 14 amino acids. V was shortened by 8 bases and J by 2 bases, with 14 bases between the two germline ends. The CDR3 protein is CASGTQLYTDTQYF. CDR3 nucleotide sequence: TGTGCCAGCGGTACACAGCTTTACACAGATACGCAGTATTTT. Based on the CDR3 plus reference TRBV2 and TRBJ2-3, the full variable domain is EPEVTQTPSHQVTQMGQEVILRCVPISNHLYFYWYRQILGQKVEFLVSFYNNEISEKSEIFDDQFSVERPDGSNFTLKIRSTKLEDSAMYFCASGTQLYTDTQYFGPGTRLTVL.

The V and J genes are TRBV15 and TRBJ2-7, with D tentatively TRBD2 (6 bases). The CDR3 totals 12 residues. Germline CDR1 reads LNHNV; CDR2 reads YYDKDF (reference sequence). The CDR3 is CASENAGNEQYF. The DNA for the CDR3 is TGTGCTTCGGAGAACGCGGGGAACGAGCAGTACTTC.

The CDR3 DNA sequence: TGTGCCATCAGTGTCCCCGGTGAGAGCTCCTACGAGCAGTACTTC. This sequence encodes CAISVPGESSYEQYF. J is TRBJ2-7 and V is TRBV10-3, with unresolved D. V lost 4 bases and J 0 bases, leaving 13 bases between the germline ends. From germline, CDR1 is ENHRY and CDR2 SYGVKD. The length of the CDR3 is 15 residues.

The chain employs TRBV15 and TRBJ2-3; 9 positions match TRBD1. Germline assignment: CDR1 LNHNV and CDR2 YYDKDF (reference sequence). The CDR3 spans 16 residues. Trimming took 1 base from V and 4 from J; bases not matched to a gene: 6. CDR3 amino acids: CATSRGTGQGPDTQYF. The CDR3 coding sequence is TGTGCCACCAGCAGAGGAACGGGACAGGGTCCAGATACGCAGTATTTT.

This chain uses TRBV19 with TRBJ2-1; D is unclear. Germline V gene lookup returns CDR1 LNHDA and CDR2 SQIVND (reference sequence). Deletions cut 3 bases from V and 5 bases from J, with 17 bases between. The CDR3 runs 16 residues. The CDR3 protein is CASSISRLNINNEQFF. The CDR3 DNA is TGTGCCAGTAGTATCTCCCGACTCAATATTAACAATGAGCAGTTCTTC.

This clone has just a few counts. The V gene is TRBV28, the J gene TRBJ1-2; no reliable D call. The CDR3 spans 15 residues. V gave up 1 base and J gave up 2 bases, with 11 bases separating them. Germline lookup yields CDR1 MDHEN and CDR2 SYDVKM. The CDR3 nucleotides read TGTGCCAGCAGTTTATCAGGCAGGCGGAACTATGGCTACACCTTC. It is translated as CASSLSGRRNYGYTF.